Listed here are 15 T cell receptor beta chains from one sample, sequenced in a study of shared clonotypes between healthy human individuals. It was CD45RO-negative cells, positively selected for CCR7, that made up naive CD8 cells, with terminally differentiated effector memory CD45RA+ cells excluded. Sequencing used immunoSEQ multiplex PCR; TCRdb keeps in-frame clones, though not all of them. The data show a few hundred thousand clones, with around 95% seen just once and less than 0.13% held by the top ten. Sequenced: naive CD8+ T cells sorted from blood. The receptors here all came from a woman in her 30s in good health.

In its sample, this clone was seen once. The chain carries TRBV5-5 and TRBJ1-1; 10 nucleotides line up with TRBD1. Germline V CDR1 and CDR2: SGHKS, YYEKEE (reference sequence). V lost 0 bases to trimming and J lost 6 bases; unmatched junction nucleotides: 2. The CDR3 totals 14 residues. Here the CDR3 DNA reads TGTGCCAGCAGCTTGGCCGACAGGGGGCCTGAAGCTTTCTTT. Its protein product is CASSLADRGPEAFF.

In DNA, the CDR3 is TGCGCCAGCAGCCACCGGGACAGGGGAGGGACTGAAGCTTTCTTT. This sequence encodes CASSHRDRGGTEAFF. This chain connects TRBV4-1 to TRBJ1-1; 10 nucleotides align to TRBD1. Germline V CDR1 and CDR2: MGHRA, YSYEKL. Trimming cost V 3 bases and J 5 bases; bases outside gene matches: 6. This CDR3 comprises 15 residues.

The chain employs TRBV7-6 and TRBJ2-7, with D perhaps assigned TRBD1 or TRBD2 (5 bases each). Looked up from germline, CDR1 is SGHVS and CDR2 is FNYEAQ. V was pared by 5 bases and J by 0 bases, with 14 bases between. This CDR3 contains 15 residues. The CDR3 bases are TGTGCCAGCAGCAATAGGGGTGGGAGCTCCTACGAGCAGTACTTC. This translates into CASSNRGGSSYEQYF.

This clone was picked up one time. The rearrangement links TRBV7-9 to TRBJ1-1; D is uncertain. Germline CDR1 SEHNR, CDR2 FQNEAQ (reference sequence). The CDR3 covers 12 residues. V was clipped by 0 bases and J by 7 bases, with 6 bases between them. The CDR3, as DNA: TGTGCCAGCAGCTTAGCGCATAGTGAAGCTTTCTTT. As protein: CASSLAHSEAFF.

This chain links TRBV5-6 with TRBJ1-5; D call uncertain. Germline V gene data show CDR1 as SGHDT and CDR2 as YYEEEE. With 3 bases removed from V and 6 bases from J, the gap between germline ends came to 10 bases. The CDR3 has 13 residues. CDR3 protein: CASSSTLSQPQHF. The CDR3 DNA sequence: TGTGCCAGCAGCTCTACGCTCTCTCAGCCCCAGCATTTT.

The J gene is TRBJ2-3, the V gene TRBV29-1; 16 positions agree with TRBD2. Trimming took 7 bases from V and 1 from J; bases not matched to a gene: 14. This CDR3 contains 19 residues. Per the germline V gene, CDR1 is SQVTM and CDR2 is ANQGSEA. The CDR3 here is CSAALGGLAGGLGTDTQYF. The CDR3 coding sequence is TGCAGCGCAGCGTTGGGGGGACTAGCGGGAGGGCTCGGCACAGATACGCAGTATTTT.

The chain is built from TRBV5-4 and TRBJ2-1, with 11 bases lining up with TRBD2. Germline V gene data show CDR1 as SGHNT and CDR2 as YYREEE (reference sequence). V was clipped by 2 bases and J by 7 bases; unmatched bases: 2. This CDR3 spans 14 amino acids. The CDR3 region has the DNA TGTGCCAGCAGCTTCGGACTAGCGGGTAATGAGCAGTTCTTC. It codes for CASSFGLAGNEQFF.

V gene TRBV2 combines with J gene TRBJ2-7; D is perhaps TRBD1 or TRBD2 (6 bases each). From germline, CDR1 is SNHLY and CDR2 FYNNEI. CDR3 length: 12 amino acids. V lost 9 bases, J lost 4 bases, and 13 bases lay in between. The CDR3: CASVGGPYEQYF. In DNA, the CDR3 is TGTGCCAGTGTGGGGGGCCCGTACGAGCAGTACTTC.

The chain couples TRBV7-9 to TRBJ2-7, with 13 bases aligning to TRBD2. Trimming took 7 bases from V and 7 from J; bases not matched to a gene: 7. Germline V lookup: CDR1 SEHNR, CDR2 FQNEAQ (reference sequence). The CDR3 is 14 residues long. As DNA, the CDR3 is TGTGCCAGCACTACTAGCGGGAGGGCCTGGGAGCAGTACTTC. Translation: CASTTSGRAWEQYF.

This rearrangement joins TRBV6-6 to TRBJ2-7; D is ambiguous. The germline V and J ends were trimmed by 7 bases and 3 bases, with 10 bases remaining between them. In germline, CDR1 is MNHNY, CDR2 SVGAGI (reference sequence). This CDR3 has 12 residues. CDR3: CASKNGIYEQYF. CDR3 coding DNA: TGTGCCAGCAAGAATGGGATCTACGAGCAGTACTTC.

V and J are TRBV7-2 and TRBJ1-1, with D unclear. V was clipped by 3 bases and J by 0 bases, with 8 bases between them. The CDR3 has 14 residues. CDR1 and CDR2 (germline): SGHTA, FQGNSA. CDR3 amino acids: CASSFSTMNTEAFF. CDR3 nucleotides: TGTGCCAGCAGCTTTTCAACTATGAACACTGAAGCTTTCTTT.

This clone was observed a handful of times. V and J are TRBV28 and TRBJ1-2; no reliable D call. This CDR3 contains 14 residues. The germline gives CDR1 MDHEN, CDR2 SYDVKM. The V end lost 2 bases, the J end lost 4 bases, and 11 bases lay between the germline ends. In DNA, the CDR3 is TGTGCCAGCAGTTTAGCCAGGACGATCTATGGCTACACCTTC. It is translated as CASSLARTIYGYTF.

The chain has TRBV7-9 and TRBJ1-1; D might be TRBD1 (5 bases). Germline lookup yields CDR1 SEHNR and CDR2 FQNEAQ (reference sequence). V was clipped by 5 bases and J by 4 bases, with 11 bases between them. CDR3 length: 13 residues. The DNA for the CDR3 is TGTGCCAGCAGCACGCCTAGGGGCACTGAAGCTTTCTTT. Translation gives CASSTPRGTEAFF.

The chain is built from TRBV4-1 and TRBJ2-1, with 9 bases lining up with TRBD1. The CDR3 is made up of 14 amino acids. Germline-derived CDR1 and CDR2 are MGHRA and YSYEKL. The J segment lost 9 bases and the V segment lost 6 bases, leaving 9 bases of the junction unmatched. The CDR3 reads CASRPRDRDAEQFF. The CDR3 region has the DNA TGCGCCAGCAGACCGCGGGACAGGGATGCTGAGCAGTTCTTC.

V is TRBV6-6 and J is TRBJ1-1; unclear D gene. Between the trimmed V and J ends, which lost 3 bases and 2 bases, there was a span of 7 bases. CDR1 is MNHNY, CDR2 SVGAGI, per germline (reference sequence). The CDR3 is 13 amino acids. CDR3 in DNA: TGTGCCAGCAGTTATAACGGAAACACTGAAGCTTTCTTT. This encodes CASSYNGNTEAFF.